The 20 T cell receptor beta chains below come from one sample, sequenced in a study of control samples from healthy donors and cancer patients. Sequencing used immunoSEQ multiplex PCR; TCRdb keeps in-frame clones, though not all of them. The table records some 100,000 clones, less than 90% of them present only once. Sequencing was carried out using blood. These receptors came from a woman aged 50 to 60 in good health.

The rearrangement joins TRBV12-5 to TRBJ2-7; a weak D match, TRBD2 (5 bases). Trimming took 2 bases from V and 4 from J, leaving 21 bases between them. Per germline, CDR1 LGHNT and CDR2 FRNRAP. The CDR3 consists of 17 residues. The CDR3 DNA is TGTGCTAGTGGTTTGTCCGGGTCTGGGAGCGTGTGGTACGAGCAGTACGTC. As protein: CASGLSGSGSVWYEQYV.

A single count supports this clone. CDR3 sequence reads: CASRRTGLNEKLFF. In DNA, the CDR3 is TGTGCCAGCAGGCGGACAGGACTAAATGAAAAACTGTTTTTT. V usage is TRBV27 and J usage is TRBJ1-4; 7 positions agree with TRBD1. The CDR3 runs 14 residues. From germline, CDR1 is MNHEY and CDR2 SMNVEV (reference sequence). V lost 6 bases and J lost 5; bases outside the gene matches: 6. Combining the CDR3 with reference TRBV27 and TRBJ1-4 gives the whole variable domain EAQVTQNPRYLITVTGKKLTVTCSQNMNHEYMSWYRQDPGLGLRQIYYSMNVEVTDKGDVPEGYKVSRKEKRNFPLILESPSPNQTSLYFCASRRTGLNEKLFFGSGTQLSVL.

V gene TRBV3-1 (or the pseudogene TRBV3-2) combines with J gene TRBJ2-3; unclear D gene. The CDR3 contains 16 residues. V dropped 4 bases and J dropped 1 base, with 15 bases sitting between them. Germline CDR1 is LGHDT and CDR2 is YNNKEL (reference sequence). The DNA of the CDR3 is TGTGCCAGCAGCCCGGCCCGAAGACTTGGCACAGATACGCAGTATTTT. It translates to CASSPARRLGTDTQYF.

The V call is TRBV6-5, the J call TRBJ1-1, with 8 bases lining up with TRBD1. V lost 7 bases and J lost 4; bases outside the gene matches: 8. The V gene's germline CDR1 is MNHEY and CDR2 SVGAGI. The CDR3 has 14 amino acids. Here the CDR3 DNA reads TGTGCCAGCATCGGACAGGGAAGGGCCACTGAAGCTTTCTTT. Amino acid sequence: CASIGQGRATEAFF.

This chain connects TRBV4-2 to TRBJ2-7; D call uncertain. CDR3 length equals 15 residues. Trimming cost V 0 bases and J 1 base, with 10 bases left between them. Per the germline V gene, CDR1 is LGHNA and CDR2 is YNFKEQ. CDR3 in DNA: TGTGCCAGCAGCCAAGAGACCTCCGGGTCCTACGAGCAGTACTTC. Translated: CASSQETSGSYEQYF.

Here the CDR3 DNA reads TGTGCCAGTAGTACGGGAACAGGGTCGGGGACAGATACGCAGTATTTT. Its translation: CASSTGTGSGTDTQYF. The genes are TRBV19 and TRBJ2-3, with D maybe TRBD1 (6 bases). CDR3 length: 16 amino acids. V lost 4 bases to trimming and J lost 3 bases, with 17 bases between them. Per germline, CDR1 LNHDA and CDR2 SQIVND (reference sequence). Variable domain in full (rest from reference TRBV19 and TRBJ2-3): DGGITQSPKYLFRKEGQNVTLSCEQNLNHDAMYWYRQDPGQGLRLIYYSQIVNDFQKGDIAEGYSVSREKKESFPLTVTSAQKNPTAFYLCASSTGTGSGTDTQYFGPGTRLTVL.

The CDR3 DNA sequence: TGTGCCAGCAGCTCGGGGACAGGTTTGAACACTGAAGCTTTCTTT. Protein sequence: CASSSGTGLNTEAFF. The chain carries TRBV7-3 and TRBJ1-1; 8 nucleotides match TRBD1. The CDR3 sequence is 15 residues long. The junction had 4 bases not matched to a gene; V was cut back by 4 bases and J by 0 bases. Germline CDR1 and CDR2: SGHTA and FQGTGA. Supplemented by reference TRBV7-3 and TRBJ1-1, the full variable domain reads GAGVSQTPSNKVTEKGKYVELRCDPISGHTALYWYRQSLGQGPEFLIYFQGTGAADDSGLPNDRFFAVRPEGSVSTLKIQRTERGDSAVYLCASSSGTGLNTEAFFGQGTRLTVV.

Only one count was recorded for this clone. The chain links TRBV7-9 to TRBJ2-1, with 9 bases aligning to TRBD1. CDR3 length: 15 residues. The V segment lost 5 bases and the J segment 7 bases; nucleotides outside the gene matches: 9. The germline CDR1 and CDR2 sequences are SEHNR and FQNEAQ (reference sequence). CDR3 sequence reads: CASSHRGQGQNEQFF. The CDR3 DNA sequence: TGTGCCAGCAGCCACCGGGGACAGGGTCAAAATGAGCAGTTCTTC.

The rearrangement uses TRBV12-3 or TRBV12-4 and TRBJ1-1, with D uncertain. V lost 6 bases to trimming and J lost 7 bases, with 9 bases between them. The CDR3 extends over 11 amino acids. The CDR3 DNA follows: TGTGCCAGCAGCTGGAATTTTGAAGCTTTCTTT. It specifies CASSWNFEAFF.

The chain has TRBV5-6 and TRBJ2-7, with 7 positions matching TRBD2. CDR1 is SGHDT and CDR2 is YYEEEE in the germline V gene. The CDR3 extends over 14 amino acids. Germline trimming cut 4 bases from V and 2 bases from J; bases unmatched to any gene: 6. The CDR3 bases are TGTGCCAGCAGCCCCGGGGCGGGGGCCTACGAGCAGTACGTC. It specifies CASSPGAGAYEQYV.

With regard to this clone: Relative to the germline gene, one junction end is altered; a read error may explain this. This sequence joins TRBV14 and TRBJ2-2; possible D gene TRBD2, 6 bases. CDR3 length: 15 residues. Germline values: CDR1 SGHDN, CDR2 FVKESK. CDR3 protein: CAGSPDRLAHGELFF. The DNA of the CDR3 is TGTGCCGGCAGCCCCGACCGCCTAGCGCACGGGGAGCTGTTTTTT. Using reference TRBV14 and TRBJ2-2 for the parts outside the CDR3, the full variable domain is EAGVTQFPSHSVIEKGQTVTLRCDPISGHDNLYWYRRVMGKEIKFLLHFVKESKQDESGMPNNRFLAERTGGTYSTLKVQPAELEDSGVYFCAGSPDRLAHGELFFGEGSRLTVL.

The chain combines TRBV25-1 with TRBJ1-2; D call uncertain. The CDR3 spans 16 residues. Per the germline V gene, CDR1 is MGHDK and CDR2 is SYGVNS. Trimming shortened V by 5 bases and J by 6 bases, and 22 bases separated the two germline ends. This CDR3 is CASSKRHERGRDGYTF. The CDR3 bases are TGTGCCAGCAGTAAACGCCATGAGCGGGGAAGAGATGGCTACACCTTC.

CDR3 in DNA: TGTGCCAGCAGCTCGGCAGGGAACTCACGAGAAGCTTTCTTT. This gives the protein CASSSAGNSREAFF. The chain combines TRBV11-1 with TRBJ1-1, with D possibly matching TRBD1 (5 bases). CDR1 is SGHAT, CDR2 FQDESV, per germline (reference sequence). V was shortened by 4 bases and J by 8 bases, with 17 bases between the two germline ends. This CDR3 has 14 residues.

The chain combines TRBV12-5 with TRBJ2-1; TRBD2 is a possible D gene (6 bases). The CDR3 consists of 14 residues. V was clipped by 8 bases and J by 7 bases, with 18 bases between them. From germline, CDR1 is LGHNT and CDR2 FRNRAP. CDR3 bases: TGTGCTAGTTCTTCGGGAGAGAACGGAAATGAGCAGTTCTTC. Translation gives CASSSGENGNEQFF. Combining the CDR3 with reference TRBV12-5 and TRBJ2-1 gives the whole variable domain DARVTQTPRHKVTEMGQEVTMRCQPILGHNTVFWYRQTMMQGLELLAYFRNRAPLDDSGMPKDRFSAEMPDATLATLKIQPSEPRDSAVYFCASSSGENGNEQFFGPGTRLTVL.

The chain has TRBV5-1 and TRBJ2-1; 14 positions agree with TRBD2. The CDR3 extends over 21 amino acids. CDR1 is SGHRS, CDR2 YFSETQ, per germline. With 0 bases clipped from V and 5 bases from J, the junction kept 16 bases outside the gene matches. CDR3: CASSLGSLRLAGGPSDNEQFF. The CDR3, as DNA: TGCGCCAGCAGCTTGGGCTCTCTACGACTAGCGGGGGGGCCAAGTGACAATGAGCAGTTCTTC.

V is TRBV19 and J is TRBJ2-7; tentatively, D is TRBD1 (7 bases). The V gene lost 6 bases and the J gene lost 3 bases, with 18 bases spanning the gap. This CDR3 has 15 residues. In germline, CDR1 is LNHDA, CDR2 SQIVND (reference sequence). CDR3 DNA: TGTGCCAGTAGCGCGGGACAGTCAAAGGACTACGAGCAGTACTTC. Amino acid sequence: CASSAGQSKDYEQYF.

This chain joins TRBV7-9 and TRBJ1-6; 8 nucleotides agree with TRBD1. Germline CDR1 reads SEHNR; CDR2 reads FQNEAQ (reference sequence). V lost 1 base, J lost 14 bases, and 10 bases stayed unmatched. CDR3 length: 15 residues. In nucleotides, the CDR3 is TGTGCCAGCAGCTTAGACAGGGGGGCCGGGGAGGCCCTCCACTTT. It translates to CASSLDRGAGEALHF. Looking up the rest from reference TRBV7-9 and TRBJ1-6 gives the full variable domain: DTGVSQNPRHKITKRGQNVTFRCDPISEHNRLYWYRQTLGQGPEFLTYFQNEAQLEKSRLLSDRFSAERPKGSFSTLEIQRTEQGDSAMYLCASSLDRGAGEALHFGNGTRLTVT.

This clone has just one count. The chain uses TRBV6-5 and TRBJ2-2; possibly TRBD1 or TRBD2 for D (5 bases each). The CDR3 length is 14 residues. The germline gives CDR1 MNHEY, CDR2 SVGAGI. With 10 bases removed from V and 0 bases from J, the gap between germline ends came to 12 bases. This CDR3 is CAIRGRANTGELFF. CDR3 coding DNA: TGTGCCATCCGGGGACGGGCGAACACCGGGGAGCTGTTTTTT.

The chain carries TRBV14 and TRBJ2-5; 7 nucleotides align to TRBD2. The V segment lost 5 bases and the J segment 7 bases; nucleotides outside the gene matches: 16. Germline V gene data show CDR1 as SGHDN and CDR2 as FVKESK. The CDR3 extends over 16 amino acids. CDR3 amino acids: CASSGRPGQRDATQYF. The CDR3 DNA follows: TGTGCCAGCAGCGGACGACCCGGGCAGCGGGACGCGACCCAGTACTTC.

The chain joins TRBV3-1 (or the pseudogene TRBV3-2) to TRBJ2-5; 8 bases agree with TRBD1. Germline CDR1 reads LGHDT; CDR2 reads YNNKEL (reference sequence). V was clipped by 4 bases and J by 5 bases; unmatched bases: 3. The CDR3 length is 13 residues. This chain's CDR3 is CASSPGGRETQYF. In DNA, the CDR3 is TGTGCCAGCAGCCCAGGGGGCAGGGAGACCCAGTACTTC.